This T cell receptor beta chain was captured in a study of blood T cell repertoires in COVID-19. Overall study context: Material from acute and convalescent COVID-19 was sourced from the United States, Italy and Spain. The analysed material was cDNA or gDNA that came from T cells, B-cell-depleted T cells, or PBMCs.

This table comes from immunoSEQ multiplex PCR, and its TCRdb copy is limited to in-frame clones, with some not included. The table has about 230,000 clones, over 80% seen once. Germline loops: CDR1 KGHSH, CDR2 LQKENI. The V end lost 2 bases, the J end lost 2 bases, and 10 bases lay between the germline ends. The CDR3 totals 14 residues. The chain couples TRBV18 to TRBJ2-7; D is perhaps TRBD1 (6 bases). This receptor was obtained from a woman in her 70s with active or convalescent COVID-19. Sequencing was carried out using peripheral blood. The CDR3 DNA sequence: TGTGCCAGCTCACCAAAAGGGGGACCCTACGAGCAGTACTTC. Translation: CASSPKGGPYEQYF.